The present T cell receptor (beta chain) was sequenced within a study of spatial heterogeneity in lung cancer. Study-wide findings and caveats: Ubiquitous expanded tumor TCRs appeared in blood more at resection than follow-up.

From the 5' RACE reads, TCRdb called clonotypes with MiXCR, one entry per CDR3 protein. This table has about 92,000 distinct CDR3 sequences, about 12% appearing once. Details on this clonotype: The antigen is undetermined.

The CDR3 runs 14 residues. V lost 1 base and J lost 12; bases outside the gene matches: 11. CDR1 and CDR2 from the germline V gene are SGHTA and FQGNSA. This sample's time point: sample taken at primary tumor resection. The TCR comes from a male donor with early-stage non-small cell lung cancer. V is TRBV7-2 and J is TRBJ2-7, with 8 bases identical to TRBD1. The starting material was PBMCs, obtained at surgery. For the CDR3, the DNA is TGTGCCAGCAGCTTAGGCGCAGGGGGCGCGGGATTGTACTTC. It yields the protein CASSLGAGGAGLYF.